These 20 T cell receptor beta chains were sequenced from one sample in a study of shared clonotypes between healthy human individuals. The assay was immunoSEQ multiplex PCR, and TCRdb's table has in-frame clones only and misses some. The data show about 1 million clones, with approximately 80% seen just once and under 0.65% held by the top ten. The sequenced sample was memory CD4+ T cells from PBMCs. Documented subset: CD45RA-negative fraction. These receptors originate from a man aged 18 to 30 in good health. Some clones in this sample may be carry-over from other donors' samples.

A few counts support this clone. The chain has TRBV5-4 and TRBJ2-5; TRBD2 agrees at 7 bases. Germline CDR1 is SGHNT and CDR2 is YYREEE (reference sequence). Trimming took 0 bases from V and 5 from J; bases not matched to a gene: 4. CDR3 length equals 14 residues. This chain's CDR3 is CASSLERGEETQYF. DNA of the CDR3: TGTGCCAGCAGCTTGGAACGGGGGGAGGAGACCCAGTACTTC.

This clone occurred a few times. The chain employs TRBV11-2 and TRBJ2-7; 7 bases agree with TRBD2. CDR1 and CDR2 from the germline V gene are SGHAT and FQNNGV. J gave up 5 bases and V 6 bases, and 10 bases lay outside the gene matches. The CDR3 runs 14 residues. CDR3 in amino acids: CASRPSGTINEQYF. In nucleotides, the CDR3 is TGTGCCAGCAGACCCTCCGGGACTATAAACGAGCAGTACTTC.

The V and J genes are TRBV11-2 and TRBJ1-4; D may be TRBD1 (5 bases). Per germline, CDR1 SGHAT and CDR2 FQNNGV. V lost 5 bases to trimming and J lost 7 bases, with 17 bases between them. The length of the CDR3 is 15 residues. In nucleotides, the CDR3 is TGTGCCAGCAGCCCTTTAAGGGGTCGGGGTGAAAAACTGTTTTTT. It yields the protein CASSPLRGRGEKLFF. Full variable domain (remainder filled in from reference TRBV11-2 and TRBJ1-4): EAGVAQSPRYKIIEKRQSVAFWCNPISGHATLYWYQQILGQGPKLLIQFQNNGVVDDSQLPKDRFSAERLKGVDSTLKIQPAKLEDSAVYLCASSPLRGRGEKLFFGSGTQLSVL.

This clone was recorded only once. CDR3 region: CASSFERTSGANVLTF. CDR3 sequence (DNA): TGCGCCAGCAGCTTTGAACGGACCTCTGGGGCCAACGTCCTGACTTTC. This sequence joins TRBV5-1 and TRBJ2-6; D unclear. Per germline, CDR1 SGHRS and CDR2 YFSETQ. Trimming took off 2 bases at V and 0 bases at J, with 9 bases between the two ends. The CDR3 sequence is 16 residues long.

The rearrangement joins TRBV5-3 to TRBJ1-5; TRBD1 agrees at 9 bases. TRBV5-3 is treated as an ORF (open reading frame) with a function not yet certain. The CDR3 runs 16 residues. Trimming cost V 2 bases and J 7 bases; bases outside gene matches: 10. The CDR3 sequence is CARSLHRGHGQQPQHF. As DNA, the CDR3 is TGTGCCAGAAGCTTACACAGGGGGCATGGACAACAGCCCCAGCATTTT.

The rearrangement uses TRBV5-1 and TRBJ2-1; 13 bases map to TRBD2. J gave up 10 bases and V 1 base, and 8 bases lay outside the gene matches. The CDR3 runs to 16 residues. Germline-derived CDR1 and CDR2 are SGHRS and YFSETQ. The CDR3 DNA reads as TGCGCCAGCAGCTTGTCGGGTGGACTAGCGGGAGAAGAGCAGTTCTTC. This gives the protein CASSLSGGLAGEEQFF.

The chain employs TRBV4-1 and TRBJ2-5, with 11 bases aligning to TRBD2. Germline V gene lookup returns CDR1 MGHRA and CDR2 YSYEKL. The CDR3 covers 16 residues. V was pared by 0 bases and J by 5 bases, with 5 bases of the junction left unmatched. The CDR3 bases are TGCGCCAGCAGCCAAGAAGAACTAGCGGGAGTTGAGACCCAGTACTTC. Translated, it gives CASSQEELAGVETQYF.

This clone appeared a single time. The chain joins TRBV19 to TRBJ1-3; D remains ambiguous. CDR1 and CDR2 from the germline V gene are LNHDA and SQIVND (reference sequence). There are 14 residues in the CDR3. V was trimmed by 3 bases and J by 6 bases, leaving 12 bases between them. CDR3 sequence: CASSIDLFENTIYF. The CDR3 DNA follows: TGTGCCAGTAGTATCGACCTCTTTGAAAACACCATATATTTT. Based on the CDR3 plus reference TRBV19 and TRBJ1-3, the full variable domain is DGGITQSPKYLFRKEGQNVTLSCEQNLNHDAMYWYRQDPGQGLRLIYYSQIVNDFQKGDIAEGYSVSREKKESFPLTVTSAQKNPTAFYLCASSIDLFENTIYFGEGSWLTVV.

This clone came up once. The rearrangement links TRBV7-9 to TRBJ1-3; 9 bases match TRBD1. Germline CDR1 is SEHNR and CDR2 is FQNEAQ (reference sequence). V was clipped by 1 base and J by 1 base; unmatched bases: 5. This CDR3 has 17 amino acids. The CDR3, as DNA: TGTGCCAGCAGCTTAGGGACAGGGGACCTTTCTGGAAACACCATATATTTT. Amino acid sequence: CASSLGTGDLSGNTIYF.

DNA for the CDR3: TGTGCCCAGGCGGGAGAAAGCACAGATACGCAGTATTTT. Translation gives CAQAGESTDTQYF. V is TRBV9 and J is TRBJ2-3, with 7 bases aligning to TRBD2. The CDR3 covers 13 residues. Germline values: CDR1 SGDLS, CDR2 YYNGEE. Trimming removed 10 bases from V and 0 bases from J; junction bases left unmatched: 5.

This clone was detected a few times. This rearrangement joins TRBV7-3 to TRBJ2-2, with a tentative D call TRBD1 (6 bases). CDR1 SGHTA and CDR2 FQGTGA come from the germline V gene. The germline V and J ends were trimmed by 5 bases and 6 bases, with 16 bases remaining between them. CDR3 size: 15 residues. The CDR3 region is CASSGYRVGAGELFF. The DNA for the CDR3 is TGTGCCAGCAGCGGATACAGGGTAGGGGCCGGGGAGCTGTTTTTT.

The rearrangement joins TRBV7-3 to TRBJ2-1; 7 bases are shared with TRBD2. The trim removed 5 bases at V and 1 base at J, leaving 8 bases unmatched. CDR1 and CDR2 (germline): SGHTA, FQGTGA. The CDR3 runs to 16 residues. CDR3 amino acids: CASSPLATPSYNEQFF. The CDR3 nucleotides are TGTGCCAGCAGCCCACTAGCGACCCCATCCTACAATGAGCAGTTCTTC.

The V gene is TRBV5-6, the J gene TRBJ2-7; D may be TRBD1 (6 bases). The CDR3 is made up of 13 amino acids. Germline assignment: CDR1 SGHDT and CDR2 YYEEEE. Trimming pared 3 bases from V and 6 bases from J, leaving 13 bases between. The CDR3 nucleotides are TGTGCCAGCAGCTCTCAGGGGATAGGCGAGCAGTACTTC. Translating it yields CASSSQGIGEQYF.

This clone was recorded only once. The V and J genes are TRBV29-1 and TRBJ2-3; D not certain. The ends were cut back, 6 bases at V and 3 bases at J, with 19 bases in the middle. CDR1 and CDR2 from the germline V gene are SQVTM and ANQGSEA. CDR3 length: 15 residues. CDR3 sequence (DNA): TGCAGCGTCCCAAACGGTCCTACGGCTACAGATACGCAGTATTTT. It translates to CSVPNGPTATDTQYF.

This rearrangement joins TRBV11-2 to TRBJ2-1, with D tentatively TRBD1 (7 bases). Germline CDR1 reads SGHAT; CDR2 reads FQNNGV. The CDR3 has 13 residues. V was shortened by 1 base and J by 13 bases, with 14 bases between the two germline ends. The CDR3 region has the DNA TGTGCCAGCAGCTTAGTGGGCAGGGGGGCACAGTTCTTC. Its protein is CASSLVGRGAQFF.

This clone appeared many times. The chain recombines TRBV19 with TRBJ2-7, with 9 nucleotides matching TRBD1. This CDR3 has 15 residues. The germline V gene encodes CDR1 LNHDA and CDR2 SQIVND (reference sequence). The V segment lost 5 bases and the J segment 0 bases; nucleotides outside the gene matches: 5. The CDR3 reads CASSPGTGYSYEQYF. The CDR3 DNA is TGTGCCAGTAGTCCAGGGACAGGGTACTCCTACGAGCAGTACTTC.

This clone has just a few counts. This chain joins TRBV10-2 and TRBJ1-5; 10 positions match TRBD1. After removal of 6 bases from V and 2 bases from J, the junction contained 7 bases not matched to a gene. This CDR3 spans 16 amino acids. Germline lookup yields CDR1 WSHSY and CDR2 SAAADI. The CDR3 DNA reads as TGCGCCAGCAGCCGGACGGGGACAGGGGGCAATCAGCCCCAGCATTTT. Its protein product is CASSRTGTGGNQPQHF.

The chain uses TRBV5-1 and TRBJ2-5; the match to TRBD1 covers 10 bases. Germline CDR1 and CDR2: SGHRS and YFSETQ. The CDR3 runs to 15 residues. V was pared by 3 bases and J by 3 bases, with 5 bases of the junction left unmatched. The CDR3 DNA follows: TGCGCCAGCAGCTACTCCGGGACAGGGGAAGAGACCCAGTACTTC. Amino acids: CASSYSGTGEETQYF.

V usage is TRBV7-2 and J usage is TRBJ2-1; no clear D. The CDR3 is 14 residues long. Trimming cost V 2 bases and J 3 bases, with 8 bases left between them. CDR1 is SGHTA, CDR2 FQGNSA, per germline. CDR3 nucleotides: TGTGCCAGCAGCTTAATCCCCAGCTACAATGAGCAGTTCTTC. Encoded protein: CASSLIPSYNEQFF.

This clone was detected only a few times. The chain links TRBV2 to TRBJ2-1; D gene uncertain. V lost 2 bases and J 5 bases, leaving 7 bases between the germline ends. Germline-derived CDR1 and CDR2 are SNHLY and FYNNEI. The CDR3 is 13 amino acids. CDR3 amino acids: CASSELFNNEQFF. The CDR3 DNA follows: TGTGCCAGCAGTGAACTCTTCAACAATGAGCAGTTCTTC.